Described below is a single T cell receptor beta chain sequence and its context. Libraries were prepared by immunoSEQ multiplex PCR; TCRdb keeps only in-frame clonotypes and omits some of them. This table holds roughly 250,000 clones, about 83% found once. The record originates from a study of blood T cell repertoires in COVID-19. Overall study context: The study drew acute and convalescent COVID-19 samples from the United States, Italy and Spain.

Trimming took off 0 bases at V and 10 bases at J, with 16 bases between the two ends. The CDR3 extends over 15 amino acids. Per germline, CDR1 WNHNN and CDR2 SYGVQD (reference sequence). The sequence derives from a human donor in a cohort sampled during active COVID-19. The sample was peripheral blood. The J gene is TRBJ2-1, the V gene TRBV10-1; possibly TRBD1 for D (5 bases). The CDR3 DNA reads TGCGCCAGCAGTGAGTCAGGGGAAGGGGCATGGGAGCAGTTCTTC. Amino acids: CASSESGEGAWEQFF.